This TCR beta chain appears in the sequencing data of a study of T cells in localized non-small cell lung cancer. General study points: The tumor had only one region sequenced, so heterogeneity remains possible. Greater blood T cell density accompanied longer overall survival. A median of roughly 50 of the top 100 tumor clones appeared in adjacent lung, which was paired and uninvolved. T cell clonality was highest in uninvolved adjacent lung, above tumor.

V was cut by 5 bases and J by 6 bases, with 10 bases left in between. CDR1 and CDR2 from the germline V gene are MNHEY and SVGAGI. The CDR3 loop spans 13 amino acids. About this clone itself: Its antigen remains unknown.

This table comes from immunoSEQ multiplex PCR, and its TCRdb copy is limited to in-frame clones, with some not included. The profile shows 30,000 to 45,000 clones, around 81% of them singletons. The source was peripheral blood mononuclear cells, collected before any cancer treatment. The receptor's source is a male donor aged 60 or over with stage II lung adenocarcinoma. The chain joins TRBV6-5 to TRBJ2-2; possibly TRBD1 or TRBD2 for D (5 bases each). CDR3 protein: CASSRRGAGELFF. CDR3 nucleotides: TGTGCCAGCAGTCGTAGGGGAGCCGGGGAGCTGTTTTTT.